A selection of T cell receptor beta chains follows, all from one sample in a study of blood T cell repertoires in COVID-19. This table comes from immunoSEQ multiplex PCR, and its TCRdb copy is limited to in-frame clones, with some not included. Of over 200,000 clones listed, about 90% were seen once; the top ten hold roughly 2%. Sequencing used peripheral blood. These receptors all come from a man in his forties with active or convalescent COVID-19. The CDR3 runs from the conserved cysteine through the conserved F or W. The D gene is left open where the match is weak. A row's size may be missing; if present it is once, few, many or a size class.

>TRBJ1-4|-|TRBD1|TRBV9
CASSVSAGTDNEKLFF
TGTGCCAGCAGCGTGTCCGCCGGGACAGATAATGAAAAACTGTTTTTT
>TRBJ1-1|-|TRBD1|TRBV18
CASSPLTGVQTEAFF
TGTGCCAGCTCGCCCTTGACAGGGGTCCAGACTGAAGCTTTCTTT
>TRBJ1-5|-|-|TRBV19
CASSESGPLNQPQHF
TGTGCCAGTAGTGAATCAGGGCCTCTCAATCAGCCCCAGCATTTT
>TRBJ2-1|-|-|TRBV19
CATHETPGGYNEQFF
TGTGCCACCCACGAAACCCCAGGAGGCTACAATGAGCAGTTCTTC
>TRBJ2-2|few|-|TRBV9
CASSVAGVPGELFF
TGTGCCAGCAGCGTAGCGGGGGTTCCCGGGGAGCTGTTTTTT
>TRBJ2-7|-|TRBD1|TRBV27
CASTTIDRGDEQYF
TGTGCCAGCACCACAATCGACAGGGGGGACGAGCAGTACTTC
>TRBJ2-3|-|-|TRBV29-1
CSVERESDTQYF
TGCAGCGTTGAAAGAGAGTCAGATACGCAGTATTTT
>TRBJ2-1|-|-|TRBV24-1
CATSDLHGRGSYNEQFF
TGTGCCACCAGTGATTTGCACGGCAGGGGTTCCTACAATGAGCAGTTCTTC
>TRBJ2-7|-|TRBD2|TRBV5-4
CASSLGTSGASSYEQYF
TGTGCCAGCAGCTTGGGAACTAGCGGGGCAAGCTCCTACGAGCAGTACTTC
>TRBJ1-5|-|TRBD1|TRBV24-1
CATHPGQGAHQPQHF
TGTGCCACTCACCCGGGACAGGGGGCTCATCAGCCCCAGCATTTT
>TRBJ1-1|-|-|TRBV24-1
CATSARGQLTEAFF
TGTGCCACCAGTGCACGGGGTCAACTCACTGAAGCTTTCTTT
>TRBJ2-5|-|-|TRBV28
CASSLIGQGKETQYF
TGTGCCAGCAGTTTAATTGGGCAGGGGAAGGAGACCCAGTACTTC
>TRBJ1-4|few|TRBD1|TRBV2
CASSAQGAANEKLFF
TGTGCCAGCAGTGCACAGGGGGCGGCTAATGAAAAACTGTTTTTT
>TRBJ2-2|-|TRBD2|TRBV9
CASSVARLAENTGELFF
TGTGCCAGCAGCGTAGCTCGGCTAGCGGAGAACACCGGGGAGCTGTTTTTT
>TRBJ1-1|-|-|TRBV7-3
CASSLSPGTEAFF
TGTGCCAGCAGCTTATCACCGGGTACTGAAGCTTTCTTT
>TRBJ2-1|-|TRBD2|TRBV28
CASRLAGGRYNEQFF
TGTGCCAGCAGGCTAGCGGGAGGGAGGTACAATGAGCAGTTCTTC
>TRBJ1-1|-|-|TRBV15
CATSRPVGGGSTEAFF
TGTGCCACCAGCAGGCCGGTTGGGGGGGGCAGCACTGAAGCTTTCTTT
>TRBJ1-4|-|TRBD1|TRBV27
CASSRDSNEKLFF
TGTGCCAGCAGTCGGGACAGTAATGAAAAACTGTTTTTT
>TRBJ1-2|once|TRBD1|TRBV5-1
CASSLPRDRVSNYGYTF
TGCGCCAGCAGCTTACCCCGGGACAGGGTTTCTAACTATGGCTACACCTTC
>TRBJ1-2|-|TRBD1|TRBV28
CATPGQANYGYTF
TGTGCCACTCCGGGACAGGCTAACTATGGCTACACCTTC
>TRBJ2-7|-|TRBD1|TRBV7-2
CASSPRDRFYEQYF
TGTGCCAGCAGCCCCCGGGACAGGTTCTACGAGCAGTACTTC
>TRBJ2-3|-|-|TRBV7-2
CAREAPDTQYF
TGTGCCCGCGAGGCACCGGATACGCAGTATTTT
>TRBJ2-7|-|-|TRBV10-3
CAISESSRRGTYEQYF
TGTGCCATCAGTGAGTCGAGCAGACGGGGGACCTACGAGCAGTACTTC
>TRBJ1-2|-|-|TRBV21-1
CASSTLTGCYGYTF
TGTGCCAGCAGCACCCTGACGGGGTGCTATGGCTACACCTTC
>TRBJ1-6|-|-|TRBV30
CAWTRRGITSPLHF
TGTGCCTGGACCCGGCGGGGTATAACTTCACCCCTCCACTTT
>TRBJ1-5|few|-|TRBV7-9
CASGEDSYQPQHF
TGTGCCAGCGGAGAAGACAGTTATCAGCCCCAGCATTTT
>TRBJ1-1|-|TRBD1|TRBV5-1
CASSLDPGGNTEAFF
TGCGCCAGCAGCTTGGACCCAGGGGGCAACACTGAAGCTTTCTTT